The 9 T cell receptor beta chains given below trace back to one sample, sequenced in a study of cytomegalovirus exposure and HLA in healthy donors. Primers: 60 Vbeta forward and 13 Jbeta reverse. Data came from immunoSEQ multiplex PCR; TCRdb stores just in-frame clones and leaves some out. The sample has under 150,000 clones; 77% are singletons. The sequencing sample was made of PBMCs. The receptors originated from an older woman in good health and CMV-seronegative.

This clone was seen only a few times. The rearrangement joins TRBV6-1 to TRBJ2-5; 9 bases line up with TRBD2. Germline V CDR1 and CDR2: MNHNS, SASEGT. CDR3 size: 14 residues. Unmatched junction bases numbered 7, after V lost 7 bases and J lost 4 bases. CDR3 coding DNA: TGTGCCAGCACCAAAAGCGGGGGGCGAGAGACCCAGTACTTC. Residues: CASTKSGGRETQYF.

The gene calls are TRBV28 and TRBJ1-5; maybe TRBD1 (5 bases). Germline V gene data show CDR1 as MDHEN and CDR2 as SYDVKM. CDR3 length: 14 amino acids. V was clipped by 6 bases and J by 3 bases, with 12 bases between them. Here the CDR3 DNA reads TGTGCCAGCAGACCCGGACATACCAATCAGCCCCAGCATTTT. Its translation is CASRPGHTNQPQHF.

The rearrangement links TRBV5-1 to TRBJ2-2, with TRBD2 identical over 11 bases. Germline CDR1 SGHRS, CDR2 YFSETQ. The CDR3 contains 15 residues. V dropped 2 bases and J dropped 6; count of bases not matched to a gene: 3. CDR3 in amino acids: CASSFIAGGSGELFF. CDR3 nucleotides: TGCGCCAGCAGCTTCATAGCGGGGGGGTCCGGGGAGCTGTTTTTT.

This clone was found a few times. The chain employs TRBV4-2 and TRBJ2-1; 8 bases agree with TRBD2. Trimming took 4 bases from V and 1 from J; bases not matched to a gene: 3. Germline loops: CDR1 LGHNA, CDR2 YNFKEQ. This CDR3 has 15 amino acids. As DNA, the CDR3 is TGTGCCAGCAGCCGGGGACTAGTTTCCTACAATGAGCAGTTCTTC. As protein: CASSRGLVSYNEQFF.

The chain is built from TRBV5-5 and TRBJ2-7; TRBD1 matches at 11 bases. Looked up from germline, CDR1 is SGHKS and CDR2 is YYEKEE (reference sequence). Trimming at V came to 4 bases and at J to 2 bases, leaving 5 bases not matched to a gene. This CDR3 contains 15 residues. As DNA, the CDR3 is TGTGCCAGCAGCACGGGACAGGGGGTAACCTACGAGCAGTACTTC. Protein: CASSTGQGVTYEQYF. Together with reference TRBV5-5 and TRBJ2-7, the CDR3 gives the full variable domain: DAGVTQSPTHLIKTRGQQVTLRCSPISGHKSVSWYQQVLGQGPQFIFQYYEKEERGRGNFPDRFSARQFPNYSSELNVNALLLGDSALYLCASSTGQGVTYEQYFGPGTRLTVT.

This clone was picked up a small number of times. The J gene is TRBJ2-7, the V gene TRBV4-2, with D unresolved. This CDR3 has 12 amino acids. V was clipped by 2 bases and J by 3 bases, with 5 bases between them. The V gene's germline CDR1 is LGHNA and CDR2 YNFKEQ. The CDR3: CASSQSGYEQYF. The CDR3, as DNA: TGTGCCAGCAGCCAATCCGGCTACGAGCAGTACTTC.

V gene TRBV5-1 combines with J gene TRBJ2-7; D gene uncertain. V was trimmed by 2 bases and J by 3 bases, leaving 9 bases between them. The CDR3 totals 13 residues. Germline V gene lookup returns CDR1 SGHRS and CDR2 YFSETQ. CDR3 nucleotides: TGCGCCAGCAGCTTCGGAGATGACTACGAGCAGTACTTC. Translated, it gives CASSFGDDYEQYF.

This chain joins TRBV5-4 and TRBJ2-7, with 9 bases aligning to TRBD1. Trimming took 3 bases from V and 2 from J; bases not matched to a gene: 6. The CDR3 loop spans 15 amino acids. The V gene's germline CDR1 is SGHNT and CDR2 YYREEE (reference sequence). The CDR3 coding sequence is TGTGCCAGCAGCTCGGGGACAGGGTGGCCCTACGAGCAGTACTTC. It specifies CASSSGTGWPYEQYF.

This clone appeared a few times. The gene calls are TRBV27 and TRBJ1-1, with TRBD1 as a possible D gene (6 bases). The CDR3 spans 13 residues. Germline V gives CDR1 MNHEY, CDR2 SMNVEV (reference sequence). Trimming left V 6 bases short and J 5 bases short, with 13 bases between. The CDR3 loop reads CASRKYQGTEAFF. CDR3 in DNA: TGTGCCAGCAGAAAGTACCAGGGGACTGAAGCTTTCTTT.